One sample yielded the 10 T cell receptor beta chains listed below, sequenced in a study of T cell changes during pregnancy in multiple sclerosis. Assay used: immunoSEQ multiplex PCR; TCRdb lists only in-frame clones, some missing. The sample has about 25,000 clones, more than 75% seen once. The source was CD8+ T cells from peripheral blood mononuclear cells, collected in the first trimester of pregnancy. All receptors derive from a female donor in good health, enrolled as a control in a pregnancy study.

The chain joins TRBV28 to TRBJ2-5; the match to TRBD1 covers 7 bases. The CDR3 runs 14 residues. Germline CDR1 is MDHEN and CDR2 is SYDVKM. V shed 6 bases, J shed 5 bases, and the junction held 9 bases outside the gene matches. The chain's CDR3 is CASRTGDSGETQYF. The CDR3 DNA is TGTGCCAGCAGAACCGGGGACAGTGGGGAGACCCAGTACTTC.

This clone was counted only a few times. This chain connects TRBV7-2 to TRBJ2-1; 7 bases are a match to TRBD2. The CDR3 covers 14 residues. Trimming cost V 3 bases and J 5 bases; bases outside gene matches: 4. CDR1 is SGHTA, CDR2 FQGNSA, per germline. As DNA, the CDR3 is TGTGCCAGCAGCTTCCGGGACTACGACAATGAGCAGTTCTTC. The encoded protein is CASSFRDYDNEQFF.

This clone showed up just a few times. The chain combines TRBV6-4 with TRBJ2-3; 10 bases align to TRBD2. Germline V gene lookup returns CDR1 MRHNA and CDR2 SNTAGT. This CDR3 region has 14 residues. V lost 5 bases to trimming and J lost 2 bases; unmatched junction nucleotides: 1. This CDR3 reads CASSSGGATDTQYF. The DNA of the CDR3 is TGTGCCAGCAGTAGCGGGGGGGCCACAGATACGCAGTATTTT.

The V and J genes are TRBV9 and TRBJ1-5; D unresolved. In germline, CDR1 is SGDLS, CDR2 YYNGEE. The V and J ends lost 3 bases and 0 bases respectively, with 13 bases between them. CDR3 size: 16 residues. The CDR3 region is CASSDNPLYSNQPQHF. CDR3 DNA: TGTGCCAGCAGCGACAACCCATTATATAGCAATCAGCCCCAGCATTTT. Complete variable domain (other parts from reference TRBV9 and TRBJ1-5): DSGVTQTPKHLITATGQRVTLRCSPRSGDLSVYWYQQSLDQGLQFLIQYYNGEERAKGNILERFSAQQFPDLHSELNLSSLELGDSALYFCASSDNPLYSNQPQHFGDGTRLSIL.

The V gene is TRBV19, the J gene TRBJ2-3; D remains ambiguous. Trimming took 1 base from V and 2 from J, leaving 13 bases between them. CDR3 length equals 16 residues. Germline V lookup: CDR1 LNHDA, CDR2 SQIVND (reference sequence). The CDR3 loop reads CASSIGGRAFTDTQYF. The CDR3 nucleotides are TGTGCCAGTAGTATAGGAGGCAGAGCTTTCACAGATACGCAGTATTTT.

The chain couples TRBV19 to TRBJ2-7; a weak D match, TRBD2 (5 bases). Between the trimmed V and J ends, which lost 3 bases and 4 bases, there was a span of 16 bases. This CDR3 contains 15 residues. Germline V gene data show CDR1 as LNHDA and CDR2 as SQIVND (reference sequence). The CDR3 bases are TGTGCCAGTAGTATCGGGAAAGTGGGAGAGTACGAGCAGTACTTC. Protein: CASSIGKVGEYEQYF.

The rearrangement links TRBV29-1 to TRBJ1-2; 7 bases map to TRBD1. The CDR3 has 12 residues. Germline V gives CDR1 SQVTM, CDR2 ANQGSEA. The J segment lost 5 bases and the V segment lost 7 bases, leaving 7 bases of the junction unmatched. The CDR3 nucleotides read TGCAGCGCCCGACAGGGCCTTTATGGCTACACCTTC. It yields the protein CSARQGLYGYTF.

The V and J genes are TRBV10-2 and TRBJ1-1; D is uncertain. Germline assignment: CDR1 WSHSY and CDR2 SAAADI. The V and J ends lost 2 bases and 8 bases respectively, with 18 bases between them. The CDR3 runs to 15 residues. CDR3: CASSEALGLNLEAFF. Here the CDR3 DNA reads TGCGCCAGCAGTGAGGCCCTTGGACTTAACTTGGAAGCTTTCTTT.

The CDR3 DNA sequence: TGTGCCAGAAGCTCGGCACCTTTAGCGGGTTATAGCACAGATACGCAGTATTTT. Translating gives CARSSAPLAGYSTDTQYF. V and J are TRBV7-5 and TRBJ2-3; the table calls TRBD2, which could not be checked here. TRBV7-5 is a recognized pseudogene. The CDR3 loop spans 18 amino acids.

In its sample, this clone was seen a few times. Other DNA variants within this sample encode the same CDR3. The gene calls are TRBV6-1 and TRBJ2-1; 8 nucleotides align to TRBD2. The CDR3 spans 15 residues. The ends lost 2 bases at V and 0 bases at J; junction bases unmatched: 0. The germline V gene encodes CDR1 MNHNS and CDR2 SASEGT. CDR3 loop: CASSELAGSYNEQFF. The CDR3 coding sequence is TGTGCCAGCAGTGAACTAGCGGGCTCCTACAATGAGCAGTTCTTC.